The 32 T cell receptor beta chains in this list originate from one sample, sequenced in a study of blood T cell repertoires in COVID-19. Sequencing used immunoSEQ multiplex PCR; TCRdb keeps in-frame clones, though not all of them. The sample contains fewer than 300,000 clones, 65% to 90% of which appear only once. Sequenced material: peripheral blood. The origin of the receptors is a man in his fifties with active or convalescent COVID-19.

The rearrangement joins TRBV5-6 to TRBJ2-7, with TRBD1 matching over 11 bases. The CDR3 extends over 14 amino acids. Germline V lookup: CDR1 SGHDT, CDR2 YYEEEE. V shed 4 bases and J 4 bases; nucleotides not matched to a gene: 4. The CDR3 spells CASSMDRGLYEQYF. CDR3 bases: TGTGCCAGCAGCATGGACAGGGGGCTTTACGAGCAGTACTTC.

The count of this clone is one. DNA of the CDR3: TGTGCCAGCCAGCCGGGAGACTCCTACAATGAGCAGTTCTTC. Protein product: CASQPGDSYNEQFF. The J gene is TRBJ2-1, the V gene TRBV19; TRBD2 might be the D (6 bases). The CDR3 extends over 14 amino acids. Germline assignment: CDR1 LNHDA and CDR2 SQIVND (reference sequence). Trimming removed 9 bases at V and 0 bases at J, with 12 bases between.

The J gene is TRBJ1-3, the V gene TRBV6-5; D call uncertain. The V gene lost 5 bases and the J gene lost 4 bases, with 15 bases spanning the gap. Germline assignment: CDR1 MNHEY and CDR2 SVGAGI. The CDR3 loop spans 15 amino acids. CDR3 protein: CASSPGPSVGNTIYF. DNA for the CDR3: TGTGCCAGCAGTCCCGGGCCTAGCGTAGGAAACACCATATATTTT.

The chain links TRBV7-9 to TRBJ1-1; D is unclear. V gave up 8 bases and J gave up 3 bases, with 7 bases separating them. The CDR3 has 11 residues. CDR1 and CDR2 from the germline V gene are SEHNR and FQNEAQ (reference sequence). The CDR3 here is CASRQDTEAFF. CDR3 DNA: TGTGCCAGCCGGCAGGACACTGAAGCTTTCTTT.

The genes are TRBV18 and TRBJ2-2; the D gene is possibly TRBD1 (5 bases). Trimming shortened V by 0 bases and J by 10 bases, and 12 bases separated the two germline ends. Germline V gene lookup returns CDR1 KGHSH and CDR2 LQKENI. The CDR3 has 14 amino acids. This CDR3 reads CASSPPKGYAELFF. As DNA, the CDR3 is TGTGCCAGCTCACCACCGAAGGGGTACGCGGAGCTGTTTTTT.

CDR3 amino acids: CASRYQDRVINGYTF. The CDR3 DNA reads TGTGCCAGCAGGTACCAGGACAGGGTTATAAATGGCTACACCTTC. V gene TRBV11-3 combines with J gene TRBJ1-2; 8 bases align to TRBD1. Germline trimming cut 6 bases from V and 6 bases from J; bases unmatched to any gene: 12. This CDR3 is built from 15 residues. CDR1 and CDR2 from the germline V gene are SGHNT and YENEEA.

Points on this clone: Other DNA sequences in this sample translate to the same CDR3. The chain employs TRBV27 and TRBJ1-1; TRBD1 might be the D (5 bases). V was clipped by 2 bases and J by 1 base, with 8 bases between them. The CDR3 loop spans 14 amino acids. Per germline, CDR1 MNHEY and CDR2 SMNVEV (reference sequence). The DNA of the CDR3 is TGTGCCAGCAGTTTACGGGGGAGGAACACTGAAGCTTTCTTT. Its translation is CASSLRGRNTEAFF.

The V gene is TRBV19, the J gene TRBJ2-3; perhaps TRBD1 as D (6 bases). Germline CDR1 LNHDA, CDR2 SQIVND (reference sequence). V was shortened by 5 bases and J by 4 bases, with 13 bases between the two germline ends. CDR3 length: 14 residues. CDR3 amino acids: CASSAQGLADTQYF. The CDR3 DNA sequence: TGTGCCAGTAGTGCACAGGGTCTCGCAGATACGCAGTATTTT. The full variable domain, completed using reference TRBV19 and TRBJ2-3, is DGGITQSPKYLFRKEGQNVTLSCEQNLNHDAMYWYRQDPGQGLRLIYYSQIVNDFQKGDIAEGYSVSREKKESFPLTVTSAQKNPTAFYLCASSAQGLADTQYFGPGTRLTVL.

The chain joins TRBV12-3 or TRBV12-4 to TRBJ2-7, with D maybe TRBD1 (6 bases). Trimming shortened V by 6 bases and J by 6 bases, and 15 bases separated the two germline ends. The CDR3 runs 13 residues. In nucleotides, the CDR3 is TGTGCCAGCAGCCCCGGACAGTTTTTCGAGCAGTACTTC. This encodes CASSPGQFFEQYF.

The chain is built from TRBV9 and TRBJ1-3; no clear D. Germline loops: CDR1 SGDLS, CDR2 YYNGEE. The V end was cut by 4 bases, the J end by 8 bases, with 16 bases between. The CDR3 has 14 residues. The CDR3 coding sequence is TGTGCCAGCAGCATGAACCCTCCGCCGGACACCATATATTTT. It yields the protein CASSMNPPPDTIYF.

The V and J genes are TRBV12-5 and TRBJ2-1, with D possibly matching TRBD1 (6 bases). The CDR3 totals 18 residues. Germline values: CDR1 LGHNT, CDR2 FRNRAP. V lost 5 bases and J 0 bases, leaving 20 bases between the germline ends. CDR3 loop: CASGHPGQRTSSYNEQFF. The CDR3 DNA is TGTGCTAGTGGTCACCCAGGACAGCGTACTAGCTCCTACAATGAGCAGTTCTTC. Together with reference TRBV12-5 and TRBJ2-1, the CDR3 gives the full variable domain: DARVTQTPRHKVTEMGQEVTMRCQPILGHNTVFWYRQTMMQGLELLAYFRNRAPLDDSGMPKDRFSAEMPDATLATLKIQPSEPRDSAVYFCASGHPGQRTSSYNEQFFGPGTRLTVL.

The chain recombines TRBV5-1 with TRBJ1-4; TRBD1 agrees at 8 bases. This CDR3 contains 16 residues. V shed 0 bases and J 5 bases; nucleotides not matched to a gene: 6. CDR1 is SGHRS, CDR2 YFSETQ, per germline. CDR3 region: CASSLEGQGRNEKLFF. CDR3 nucleotides: TGCGCCAGCAGCTTGGAAGGACAGGGTAGGAATGAAAAACTGTTTTTT.

The CDR3 is CASRPGGQVSTEAFF. CDR3 DNA: TGTGCCAGCAGACCCGGTGGACAGGTTTCGACTGAAGCTTTCTTT. The chain uses TRBV2 and TRBJ1-1; TRBD1 aligns across 7 bases. Germline CDR1 SNHLY, CDR2 FYNNEI. The junction had 12 bases not matched to a gene; V was cut back by 6 bases and J by 5 bases. The length of the CDR3 is 15 residues.

CDR3 residues: CASSQVPLASGRLSYEQYF. The CDR3, as DNA: TGTGCCAGCAGCCAAGTTCCTCTGGCTAGCGGGAGGTTGTCCTACGAGCAGTACTTC. The chain has TRBV3-1 (or the pseudogene TRBV3-2) and TRBJ2-7; TRBD2 matches at 11 bases. CDR1 LGHDT and CDR2 YNNKEL come from the germline V gene (reference sequence). V trimming: 1 base; J trimming: 1 base; junction bases outside the gene matches: 12. This CDR3 contains 19 residues.

V and J are TRBV20-1 and TRBJ2-4; 7 bases map to TRBD1. The ends lost 3 bases at V and 3 bases at J; junction bases unmatched: 8. The CDR3 loop spans 15 amino acids. From germline, CDR1 is DFQATT and CDR2 SNEGSKA (reference sequence). The chain's CDR3 is CSASALQGSKNIQYF. The CDR3 region has the DNA TGCAGTGCTAGTGCATTACAGGGGAGCAAAAACATTCAGTACTTC.

The chain links TRBV27 to TRBJ1-2; no clear D gene. The germline V gene has CDR1 MNHEY and CDR2 SMNVEV (reference sequence). This CDR3 has 12 residues. Deletions cut 5 bases from V and 4 bases from J, with 8 bases between. CDR3 amino acids: CASSRLGYGYTF. CDR3 sequence (DNA): TGTGCCAGCAGTCGTCTCGGCTATGGCTACACCTTC.

The gene calls are TRBV7-6 and TRBJ1-2, with D perhaps TRBD1 (5 bases). V was cut by 3 bases and J by 6 bases, with 11 bases left in between. The CDR3 runs to 13 residues. CDR1 and CDR2 from the germline V gene are SGHVS and FNYEAQ. The CDR3 sequence is CASSLDPGDGYTF. CDR3 sequence (DNA): TGTGCCAGCAGCTTGGACCCGGGGGATGGCTACACCTTC.

The rearrangement joins TRBV9 to TRBJ2-2, with 10 bases that match TRBD1. CDR3 length: 16 residues. V shed 1 base and J 5 bases; nucleotides not matched to a gene: 5. Germline CDR1 is SGDLS and CDR2 is YYNGEE. DNA for the CDR3: TGTGCCAGCAGCGTAACCGGGACAGGGGTAACCGGGGAGCTGTTTTTT. The encoded protein is CASSVTGTGVTGELFF.

This chain links TRBV6-5 with TRBJ1-5; 9 bases match TRBD1. The CDR3 is 14 residues long. Germline V gene data show CDR1 as MNHEY and CDR2 as SVGAGI. After removal of 6 bases from V and 4 bases from J, the junction contained 4 bases not matched to a gene. The CDR3 DNA sequence: TGTGCCAGCAGGGACAGGGGCTATAATCAGCCCCAGCATTTT. This codes for CASRDRGYNQPQHF.

V gene TRBV9 combines with J gene TRBJ1-1; tentatively, D is TRBD1 (6 bases). The CDR3 runs 16 residues. The germline V and J ends were trimmed by 3 bases and 5 bases, with 20 bases remaining between them. The germline gives CDR1 SGDLS, CDR2 YYNGEE. The CDR3 here is CASSAGRGAGETEAFF. The CDR3 region has the DNA TGTGCCAGCAGCGCAGGTCGGGGAGCAGGGGAAACTGAAGCTTTCTTT.

The chain carries TRBV9 and TRBJ2-1; a weak D match, TRBD1 (5 bases). Germline values: CDR1 SGDLS, CDR2 YYNGEE. The CDR3 length is 15 residues. V gave up 7 bases and J gave up 0 bases, with 14 bases separating them. In DNA, the CDR3 is TGTGCCAGCTCTCAGGGTGCAAGCTCCTACAATGAGCAGTTCTTC. As protein: CASSQGASSYNEQFF.

The chain employs TRBV3-1 (or the pseudogene TRBV3-2) and TRBJ2-1, with 13 nucleotides matching TRBD2. Trimming removed 0 bases from V and 1 base from J; junction bases left unmatched: 6. The CDR3 loop spans 19 amino acids. From germline, CDR1 is LGHDT and CDR2 YNNKEL (reference sequence). DNA for the CDR3: TGTGCCAGCAGCCAAGACGGACTAGCGGGAGCGGGATCCTACAATGAGCAGTTCTTC. Protein product: CASSQDGLAGAGSYNEQFF.

The chain carries TRBV5-1 and TRBJ2-1; D is perhaps TRBD2 (6 bases). This CDR3 region has 17 residues. V shed 0 bases and J shed 2 bases, with 15 bases lying between them. Germline V CDR1 and CDR2: SGHRS, YFSETQ. This CDR3 reads CASSLVTLGRTYNEQFF. Here the CDR3 DNA reads TGCGCCAGCAGCTTGGTTACCCTAGGGAGGACCTACAATGAGCAGTTCTTC. Full variable domain (outside the CDR3, taken from reference TRBV5-1 and TRBJ2-1): KAGVTQTPRYLIKTRGQQVTLSCSPISGHRSVSWYQQTPGQGLQFLFEYFSETQRNKGNFPGRFSGRQFSNSRSEMNVSTLELGDSALYLCASSLVTLGRTYNEQFFGPGTRLTVL.

The gene calls are TRBV6-1 and TRBJ1-5; a possible D gene is TRBD1 (6 bases). Trimming left V 3 bases short and J 3 bases short, with 12 bases between. The CDR3 length is 15 residues. Germline CDR1 reads MNHNS; CDR2 reads SASEGT. CDR3 sequence: CASSEWPGDNQPQHF. The CDR3 region has the DNA TGTGCCAGCAGTGAGTGGCCAGGGGACAATCAGCCCCAGCATTTT.

This chain connects TRBV5-1 to TRBJ2-3; 11 nucleotides match TRBD2. CDR1 SGHRS and CDR2 YFSETQ come from the germline V gene. CDR3 size: 20 residues. V gave up 1 base and J gave up 8 bases; unmatched junction bases: 21. This CDR3 is CASSLNARRALAGGLSTQYF. The CDR3, as DNA: TGCGCCAGCAGCTTGAATGCACGACGGGCTCTAGCGGGAGGCCTAAGTACGCAGTATTTT.

V gene TRBV29-1 combines with J gene TRBJ1-5; 7 nucleotides align to TRBD1. The J segment lost 5 bases and the V segment lost 5 bases, leaving 9 bases of the junction unmatched. Germline V gene sequence: CDR1 SQVTM, CDR2 ANQGSEA. The CDR3 contains 14 residues. The CDR3 coding sequence is TGCAGCGTTAGGGGTGGGGACAGAGATCAGCCCCAGCATTTT. Its translation is CSVRGGDRDQPQHF.

V gene TRBV20-1 combines with J gene TRBJ2-3, with D unclear. With 3 bases removed from V and 1 base from J, the gap between germline ends came to 8 bases. The CDR3 extends over 13 amino acids. From germline, CDR1 is DFQATT and CDR2 SNEGSKA (reference sequence). In DNA form, the CDR3 reads TGCAGTGCTAGTTCGTTTGGCACAGATACGCAGTATTTT. Encoded protein: CSASSFGTDTQYF.

This chain uses TRBV5-1 with TRBJ2-5; D possibly corresponds to TRBD2 (6 bases). Germline CDR1 is SGHRS and CDR2 is YFSETQ. Trimming cost V 4 bases and J 4 bases, with 14 bases left between them. The CDR3 has 14 residues. The DNA for the CDR3 is TGCGCCAGCAGCCCCTCGACTAGTTTAGAGACCCAGTACTTC. Its protein product is CASSPSTSLETQYF.

The V call is TRBV30, the J call TRBJ2-1; TRBD2 is a possible D gene (5 bases). Germline V CDR1 and CDR2: GTSNPN, SVGIG (reference sequence). CDR3 size: 12 residues. With 0 bases removed from V and 14 bases from J, the gap between germline ends came to 14 bases. The CDR3 coding sequence is TGTGCCTGGAGTGTAGAGAGGGATGGCAAGTTCTTC. Translating gives CAWSVERDGKFF. Complete variable domain (other parts from reference TRBV30 and TRBJ2-1): SQTIHQWPATLVQPVGSPLSLECTVEGTSNPNLYWYRQAAGRGLQLLFYSVGIGQISSEVPQNLSASRPQDRQFILSSKKLLLSDSGFYLCAWSVERDGKFFGPGTRLTVL.

This rearrangement joins TRBV5-6 to TRBJ1-1, with 8 bases that match TRBD1. This CDR3 has 14 amino acids. Trimming cost V 4 bases and J 5 bases; bases outside gene matches: 7. Germline loops: CDR1 SGHDT, CDR2 YYEEEE. The CDR3 sequence is CASSTGQGRTEAFF. CDR3 sequence (DNA): TGTGCCAGCAGCACCGGACAGGGTCGGACTGAAGCTTTCTTT.

The chain is built from TRBV11-2 and TRBJ2-1, with D tentatively TRBD1 (6 bases). The CDR3 contains 16 residues. V lost 0 bases to trimming and J lost 7 bases, with 16 bases between them. The V gene's germline CDR1 is SGHAT and CDR2 FQNNGV. The CDR3, as DNA: TGTGCCAGCAGCTTAGATGGGCAAATTCAGGGGAATGAGCAGTTCTTC. It yields the protein CASSLDGQIQGNEQFF. Full variable domain (remainder filled in from reference TRBV11-2 and TRBJ2-1): EAGVAQSPRYKIIEKRQSVAFWCNPISGHATLYWYQQILGQGPKLLIQFQNNGVVDDSQLPKDRFSAERLKGVDSTLKIQPAKLEDSAVYLCASSLDGQIQGNEQFFGPGTRLTVL.

The chain employs TRBV12-5 and TRBJ2-5; possible D gene TRBD1, 6 bases. CDR1 and CDR2 (germline): LGHNT, FRNRAP. V lost 3 bases, J lost 4 bases, and 12 bases lay in between. The CDR3 runs to 14 residues. CDR3 in DNA: TGTGCTAGTGGTTTCACACAGGGTCGAGAGACCCAGTACTTC. Amino acids: CASGFTQGRETQYF.